Listed here are 25 T cell receptor beta chains from one sample, sequenced in a study of blood T cell repertoires in COVID-19. Data came from immunoSEQ multiplex PCR; TCRdb stores just in-frame clones and leaves some out. Among around 100,000 clones listed, 80% were seen once. The sequenced material came from peripheral blood. The receptors shown here come from a man in his 70s with active or convalescent COVID-19.

This sequence joins TRBV7-8 and TRBJ2-7; the D gene is possibly TRBD2 (5 bases). Germline lookup yields CDR1 SGHVS and CDR2 FQNEAQ. This CDR3 contains 15 residues. The V end was cut by 3 bases, the J end by 0 bases, with 12 bases between. The CDR3 protein is CASSFGGQHSYEQYF. The CDR3 nucleotides are TGTGCCAGCAGCTTTGGAGGCCAACACTCCTACGAGCAGTACTTC.

This clone was counted a single time. V and J are TRBV20-1 and TRBJ1-1; D gene ambiguous. The CDR3 contains 14 residues. Trimming removed 3 bases from V and 0 bases from J, with 11 bases in between. Germline V gene sequence: CDR1 DFQATT, CDR2 SNEGSKA (reference sequence). CDR3 sequence (DNA): TGCAGTGCTAGTGATCCAGGCCTGAACACTGAAGCTTTCTTT. Translation gives CSASDPGLNTEAFF.

The chain combines TRBV19 with TRBJ2-5, with 11 bases that match TRBD1. Germline V gene sequence: CDR1 LNHDA, CDR2 SQIVND (reference sequence). The CDR3 is made up of 15 amino acids. Losses at the gene ends were 3 bases for V and 4 bases for J; bases not matched to a gene: 4. The DNA of the CDR3 is TGTGCCAGTAGTATTAGCGGGACAGGGGGAGAGACCCAGTACTTC. It yields the protein CASSISGTGGETQYF. Together with reference TRBV19 and TRBJ2-5, the CDR3 gives the full variable domain: DGGITQSPKYLFRKEGQNVTLSCEQNLNHDAMYWYRQDPGQGLRLIYYSQIVNDFQKGDIAEGYSVSREKKESFPLTVTSAQKNPTAFYLCASSISGTGGETQYFGPGTRLLVL.

This clone was picked up one time. The chain couples TRBV19 to TRBJ2-2; 7 bases map to TRBD2. The CDR3 spans 14 residues. J gave up 4 bases and V 1 base, and 0 bases lay outside the gene matches. CDR1 is LNHDA and CDR2 is SQIVND in the germline V gene (reference sequence). CDR3 sequence: CASSIGLATGELFF. For the CDR3, the DNA is TGTGCCAGTAGTATAGGACTAGCCACCGGGGAGCTGTTTTTT.

This clone was seen more than once but under ten times. The genes are TRBV5-1 and TRBJ2-1, with D uncertain. The CDR3 is 15 residues long. The germline CDR1 and CDR2 sequences are SGHRS and YFSETQ. Trimming removed 6 bases from V and 10 bases from J, with 23 bases in between. The CDR3 protein is CASKADFSIAREQFF. The DNA of the CDR3 is TGCGCCAGCAAGGCAGACTTTTCCATCGCCCGCGAGCAGTTCTTC.

The chain uses TRBV27 and TRBJ2-1; D gene unclear. Germline V gives CDR1 MNHEY, CDR2 SMNVEV (reference sequence). The CDR3 covers 15 residues. The ends were cut back, 6 bases at V and 0 bases at J, with 12 bases in the middle. The CDR3 DNA follows: TGTGCCAGCAGGTCAATCGGTGGCTCCTACAATGAGCAGTTCTTC. Amino acids: CASRSIGGSYNEQFF.

This clone was detected a few times. This chain links TRBV5-4 with TRBJ2-1, with D tentatively TRBD2 (6 bases). Germline V lookup: CDR1 SGHNT, CDR2 YYREEE (reference sequence). The V end lost 5 bases, the J end lost 9 bases, and 12 bases lay between the germline ends. The CDR3 consists of 12 residues. The CDR3 region has the DNA TGTGCCAGCAGTAGAGCGGGTAGTGAGCAGTTCTTC. Amino acid sequence: CASSRAGSEQFF.

As concerns this clone: Relative to the germline gene, one junction end is altered; a read error may explain this. The chain combines TRBV28 with TRBJ2-3; 8 nucleotides line up with TRBD2. Germline CDR1 and CDR2: MDHEN and SYDVKM. This CDR3 has 14 amino acids. CDR3 in DNA: TGTGCCAGCAGTCGGGGGGGGAGCACAGATACGCATTATTTT. As protein: CASSRGGSTDTHYF.

This clone was counted a few times. J is TRBJ2-7 and V is TRBV7-9; 10 bases agree with TRBD1. CDR3 size: 15 residues. With V trimmed by 1 base and J by 5 bases, 5 bases remained unmatched. Germline V gives CDR1 SEHNR, CDR2 FQNEAQ (reference sequence). The CDR3 protein is CASSLGRDRGHEQYF. CDR3 DNA: TGTGCCAGCAGCTTAGGAAGGGACAGGGGCCACGAGCAGTACTTC.

This clone is a singleton in its sample. The rearrangement links TRBV18 to TRBJ2-2; 8 positions agree with TRBD1. V was pared by 5 bases and J by 4 bases, with 6 bases of the junction left unmatched. Germline CDR1 is KGHSH and CDR2 is LQKENI. There are 15 residues in the CDR3. The CDR3 here is CASSTDRGFTGELFF. The CDR3 DNA sequence: TGTGCCAGCTCAACCGACAGGGGTTTCACCGGGGAGCTGTTTTTT.

This clone was seen ten or more times. The V call is TRBV3-1 (or the pseudogene TRBV3-2), the J call TRBJ2-1, with 9 bases matching TRBD2. This CDR3 is 13 amino acids long. V shed 0 bases and J 12 bases; nucleotides not matched to a gene: 3. Germline CDR1 and CDR2: LGHDT and YNNKEL (reference sequence). In DNA, the CDR3 is TGTGCCAGCAGCCAAGATCGAGCGGGGGGGCAGTTCTTC. This codes for CASSQDRAGGQFF.

In its sample, this clone was seen a few times. The chain recombines TRBV4-3 with TRBJ1-4; TRBD1 might be the D (5 bases). Trimming left V 8 bases short and J 6 bases short, with 22 bases between. The CDR3 sequence is 16 residues long. The germline CDR1 and CDR2 sequences are LGHNA and YSLEER. This CDR3 reads CASSKIGSGLDEKLFF. The CDR3 coding sequence is TGCGCCAGCTCCAAGATCGGCTCAGGGTTGGATGAAAAACTGTTTTTT.

The rearrangement uses TRBV4-1 and TRBJ2-7; D gene unclear. V shed 1 base and J shed 12 bases, with 10 bases lying between them. CDR1 MGHRA and CDR2 YSYEKL come from the germline V gene. The CDR3 consists of 11 residues. CDR3 DNA sequence: TGCGCCAGCAGCCAAGCCGAGAGCGTGTACTTC. This encodes CASSQAESVYF.

This clone was seen more than once but under ten times. The same CDR3 also results from other DNA sequences found in this sample. V and J are TRBV5-1 and TRBJ2-7; weak D call: TRBD1 (6 bases). This CDR3 region has 15 residues. The germline V gene has CDR1 SGHRS and CDR2 YFSETQ. V lost 0 bases and J lost 1, with 11 bases in between. The CDR3 sequence: CASSLGQGFSYEQYF. CDR3 DNA sequence: TGCGCCAGCAGCTTGGGGCAGGGGTTTTCCTACGAGCAGTACTTC.

This clone was recorded only once. CDR3 amino acids: CASIGSGRTYNEQFF. DNA for the CDR3: TGTGCCAGCATCGGTAGCGGGAGGACCTACAATGAGCAGTTCTTC. V and J are TRBV6-5 and TRBJ2-1; 10 bases fit TRBD2. CDR3 length equals 15 residues. The ends lost 7 bases at V and 2 bases at J; junction bases unmatched: 5. Germline-derived CDR1 and CDR2 are MNHEY and SVGAGI.

The chain recombines TRBV3-1 (or the pseudogene TRBV3-2) with TRBJ2-1; D is unclear. The germline V and J ends were trimmed by 4 bases and 5 bases, with 6 bases remaining between them. Germline-derived CDR1 and CDR2 are LGHDT and YNNKEL (reference sequence). This CDR3 region has 12 residues. DNA for the CDR3: TGTGCCAGCAGCCTCCTTAACAATGAGCAGTTCTTC. Residues: CASSLLNNEQFF.

The J gene is TRBJ1-6, the V gene TRBV2; no definite D call. Between the trimmed V and J ends, which lost 0 bases and 9 bases, there was a span of 12 bases. Germline values: CDR1 SNHLY, CDR2 FYNNEI. The CDR3 covers 15 residues. DNA for the CDR3: TGTGCCAGCAGTGAAGCGCGTCTTGGTTCTTCACCCCTCCACTTT. It yields the protein CASSEARLGSSPLHF.

A few counts support this clone. The chain links TRBV7-2 to TRBJ1-5; the D is unclear. Trimming left V 8 bases short and J 0 bases short, with 11 bases between. The CDR3 runs to 14 residues. Germline lookup yields CDR1 SGHTA and CDR2 FQGNSA. The CDR3 region is CASGDGVSNQPQHF. The CDR3 DNA follows: TGTGCCAGCGGTGACGGGGTTAGCAATCAGCCCCAGCATTTT. Full variable domain (remainder filled in from reference TRBV7-2 and TRBJ1-5): GAGVSQSPSNKVTEKGKDVELRCDPISGHTALYWYRQSLGQGLEFLIYFQGNSAPDKSGLPSDRFSAERTGGSVSTLTIQRTQQEDSAVYLCASGDGVSNQPQHFGDGTRLSIL.

The gene calls are TRBV5-1 and TRBJ2-5; 11 bases are shared with TRBD1. The CDR3 has 14 amino acids. Germline-derived CDR1 and CDR2 are SGHRS and YFSETQ. After removal of 4 bases from V and 5 bases from J, the junction contained 4 bases not matched to a gene. The CDR3 region is CASSRTGGAETQYF. CDR3 nucleotide sequence: TGCGCCAGCAGCAGGACAGGGGGCGCGGAGACCCAGTACTTC.

The chain links TRBV2 to TRBJ2-7; no clear D gene. Per germline, CDR1 SNHLY and CDR2 FYNNEI. The CDR3 length is 15 residues. The V end was cut by 11 bases, the J end by 1 base, with 21 bases between. CDR3 amino acids: CAVKAGRFVSYEQYF. The CDR3, as DNA: TGTGCCGTCAAGGCCGGCAGGTTTGTATCCTACGAGCAGTACTTC.

The V gene is TRBV7-2, the J gene TRBJ1-1, with 7 bases identical to TRBD1. Germline V gene data show CDR1 as SGHTA and CDR2 as FQGNSA. This CDR3 is 13 amino acids long. Germline trimming cut 4 bases from V and 10 bases from J; bases unmatched to any gene: 9. The CDR3 bases are TGTGCCAGCAGCTCCCCAGGGGGGCAGCGAGCTTTCTTT. Translated: CASSSPGGQRAFF.

The V and J genes are TRBV7-9 and TRBJ1-1; 7 nucleotides line up with TRBD1. CDR1 and CDR2 from the germline V gene are SEHNR and FQNEAQ (reference sequence). This CDR3 comprises 13 residues. V gave up 1 base and J gave up 6 bases; unmatched junction bases: 2. CDR3 bases: TGTGCCAGCAGCTTAGAGGGGGCGCCTGAAGCTTTCTTT. Amino acid sequence: CASSLEGAPEAFF.

Points on this clone: A read error may produce the germline difference seen at one junction end. The V gene is TRBV7-7, the J gene TRBJ2-1, with D uncertain. The CDR3 has 14 residues. Germline loops: CDR1 SSHAT, CDR2 FNYEAQ (reference sequence). The CDR3 DNA reads TGTGCTAGCAGCTTAGCTGGGCAGACCAATGAGCAGTTCTTC. Translated: CASSLAGQTNEQFF.

The gene calls are TRBV4-3 and TRBJ2-3, with 7 bases matching TRBD2. The CDR3 is made up of 16 amino acids. CDR1 is LGHNA, CDR2 YSLEER, per germline. With 3 bases clipped from V and 6 bases from J, the junction kept 12 bases outside the gene matches. The CDR3 region is CASSQRVGGGMDTQYF. The CDR3 DNA reads as TGCGCCAGCAGCCAGAGGGTTGGGGGGGGGATGGATACGCAGTATTTT.

The chain couples TRBV12-5 to TRBJ1-3; D gene uncertain. The CDR3 extends over 19 amino acids. V shed 0 bases and J shed 0 bases, with 18 bases lying between them. The germline V gene encodes CDR1 LGHNT and CDR2 FRNRAP. This CDR3 is CASGLVRMNSVSSGNTIYF. CDR3 bases: TGTGCTAGTGGTTTGGTACGAATGAATTCAGTAAGCTCTGGAAACACCATATATTTT.